Presented here are 24 T cell receptor beta chains from one specimen sequenced in a study of cytomegalovirus exposure and HLA in healthy donors. With 60 Vbeta and 13 Jbeta primers, the PCR was carried out. Profiled with immunoSEQ multiplex PCR; TCRdb holds only in-frame clones, not every one. The data contain roughly 80,000 clones, 77% of them singletons. The sample comprised PBMCs. These TCRs come from a man aged 45 to 65 in good health and CMV-seropositive.

The rearrangement links TRBV7-9 to TRBJ2-1; 10 nucleotides match TRBD2. CDR1 is SEHNR and CDR2 is FQNEAQ in the germline V gene (reference sequence). The V segment lost 4 bases and the J segment 0 bases; nucleotides outside the gene matches: 3. The CDR3 is 16 amino acids. The CDR3 DNA sequence: TGTGCCAGCAGCTCTAGCGGGAGTAACTCCTACAATGAGCAGTTCTTC. Translation gives CASSSSGSNSYNEQFF.

The J gene is TRBJ1-2, the V gene TRBV6-6; D is possibly TRBD1 (5 bases). The CDR3 covers 14 residues. Germline assignment: CDR1 MNHNY and CDR2 SVGAGI (reference sequence). Trimming took 7 bases from V and 4 from J, leaving 16 bases between them. The CDR3 protein is CASKLDTPIYGYTF. CDR3 nucleotides: TGTGCCAGCAAACTGGACACTCCTATCTATGGCTACACCTTC.

This clone turned up a few times. The chain employs TRBV28 and TRBJ2-7; 14 bases match TRBD2. V lost 2 bases, J lost 0 bases, and 9 bases stayed unmatched. Germline CDR1 and CDR2: MDHEN and SYDVKM. The CDR3 runs to 19 residues. CDR3 nucleotides: TGTGCCAGCAGTTTACGGACTAGCGGGAGGCTCCTCCCCTCCTACGAGCAGTACTTC. It specifies CASSLRTSGRLLPSYEQYF.

V is TRBV19 and J is TRBJ2-7; D possibly corresponds to TRBD2 (5 bases). The CDR3 totals 13 residues. The germline CDR1 and CDR2 sequences are LNHDA and SQIVND (reference sequence). V was trimmed by 7 bases and J by 2 bases, leaving 12 bases between them. CDR3 in amino acids: CASIGSAAYEQYF. The CDR3 DNA reads TGTGCCAGTATTGGTAGCGCGGCCTACGAGCAGTACTTC.

V is TRBV28 and J is TRBJ1-2; 7 bases match TRBD1. The germline gives CDR1 MDHEN, CDR2 SYDVKM. Trimming removed 7 bases from V and 5 bases from J; junction bases left unmatched: 13. The CDR3 runs to 15 residues. CDR3 in amino acids: CASTPVGTATYGYTF. The CDR3 DNA is TGTGCCAGCACCCCGGTGGGGACAGCTACTTATGGCTACACCTTC.

The chain joins TRBV7-9 to TRBJ1-1; 10 bases fit TRBD1. This CDR3 has 14 amino acids. CDR1 and CDR2 from the germline V gene are SEHNR and FQNEAQ (reference sequence). J was trimmed by 5 bases and V by 5 bases; bases with no gene match: 5. The CDR3 is CASSAGTGVTEAFF. The DNA for the CDR3 is TGTGCCAGCAGCGCGGGGACAGGGGTAACTGAAGCTTTCTTT.

This chain joins TRBV7-6 and TRBJ2-7; 12 bases line up with TRBD2. Germline V gene sequence: CDR1 SGHVS, CDR2 FNYEAQ. V lost 4 bases, J lost 5 bases, and 6 bases stayed unmatched. CDR3 length: 15 residues. DNA of the CDR3: TGTGCCAGCAGCTCAGGACTAGCGGGACTGAACGAGCAGTACTTC. Translated: CASSSGLAGLNEQYF.

This rearrangement joins TRBV18 to TRBJ1-1, with 9 nucleotides matching TRBD1. The germline gives CDR1 KGHSH, CDR2 LQKENI. The CDR3 covers 16 residues. V shed 0 bases and J 3 bases; nucleotides not matched to a gene: 5. CDR3 sequence (DNA): TGTGCCAGCTCACCACCGTTGGGACAGGGAGACACTGAAGCTTTCTTT. This encodes CASSPPLGQGDTEAFF.

This clone has only one observation. The chain is built from TRBV6-1 and TRBJ2-1; a weak D match, TRBD2 (7 bases). Trimming cost V 8 bases and J 6 bases, with 14 bases left between them. In germline, CDR1 is MNHNS, CDR2 SASEGT. The CDR3 has 13 amino acids. CDR3 sequence reads: CASLGGGSNEQFF. CDR3 coding DNA: TGTGCCAGCCTCGGGGGCGGGAGCAATGAGCAGTTCTTC.

This rearrangement joins TRBV11-3 to TRBJ2-3; 10 bases map to TRBD2. V gave up 5 bases and J gave up 0 bases; unmatched junction bases: 5. Germline-derived CDR1 and CDR2 are SGHNT and YENEEA. The CDR3 contains 16 residues. CDR3 sequence: CASSPRLAGSTDTQYF. The CDR3 DNA sequence: TGTGCCAGCAGCCCACGACTAGCGGGCAGCACAGATACGCAGTATTTT.

In this sample, this clone turned up once. The V call is TRBV6-5, the J call TRBJ2-1; D perhaps matches TRBD2 (6 bases). Germline V gene data show CDR1 as MNHEY and CDR2 as SVGAGI. The CDR3 has 15 residues. Trimming cost V 2 bases and J 6 bases, with 14 bases left between them. The CDR3 reads CASSYGLLAPNEQFF. The CDR3 DNA reads TGTGCCAGCAGTTACGGTTTACTAGCTCCCAATGAGCAGTTCTTC.

The chain links TRBV7-9 to TRBJ2-1, with 14 bases aligning to TRBD2. Germline loops: CDR1 SEHNR, CDR2 FQNEAQ (reference sequence). V gave up 1 base and J gave up 9 bases; unmatched junction bases: 8. CDR3 length: 17 amino acids. CDR3 protein: CASSLGGTSGRTGEQFF. The CDR3 nucleotides are TGTGCCAGCAGCTTAGGGGGGACTAGCGGGAGAACAGGTGAGCAGTTCTTC.

This clone came up once. The gene calls are TRBV7-9 and TRBJ2-3, with a weak D call TRBD1 (6 bases). V lost 5 bases and J lost 0, with 12 bases in between. The CDR3 length is 15 residues. Germline CDR1 is SEHNR and CDR2 is FQNEAQ (reference sequence). The CDR3 sequence: CASSRQTGSTDTQYF. DNA for the CDR3: TGTGCCAGCAGCCGTCAGACAGGAAGCACAGATACGCAGTATTTT.

The V and J genes are TRBV5-1 and TRBJ1-2; unclear D gene. This CDR3 has 14 residues. V lost 0 bases and J 2 bases, leaving 8 bases between the germline ends. Germline V lookup: CDR1 SGHRS, CDR2 YFSETQ. The CDR3 loop is CASSLVTQNYGYTF. CDR3 DNA sequence: TGCGCCAGCAGCTTGGTAACGCAGAACTATGGCTACACCTTC.

V usage is TRBV6-6 and J usage is TRBJ1-5, with 8 bases that match TRBD1. The ends lost 6 bases at V and 5 bases at J; junction bases unmatched: 9. Germline V gene lookup returns CDR1 MNHNY and CDR2 SVGAGI (reference sequence). This CDR3 has 15 residues. CDR3 amino acids: CASRMGQVGDQPQHF. In DNA form, the CDR3 reads TGTGCCAGCAGGATGGGACAGGTCGGGGATCAGCCCCAGCATTTT.

This clone was recorded a few times. The J gene is TRBJ1-3, the V gene TRBV5-1, with 10 nucleotides matching TRBD1. Trimming at V came to 5 bases and at J to 0 bases, leaving 11 bases not matched to a gene. The CDR3 totals 18 residues. In germline, CDR1 is SGHRS, CDR2 YFSETQ. The CDR3 sequence: CASRKGQGERSSGNTIYF. The CDR3, as DNA: TGCGCCAGCAGAAAAGGACAGGGGGAGCGGAGCTCTGGAAACACCATATATTTT.

The CDR3 DNA sequence: TGTGCCAGCAGTGGTTCTAGCGGGAATTACAATGAGCAGTTCTTC. Translation: CASSGSSGNYNEQFF. This chain joins TRBV2 and TRBJ2-1, with 9 positions matching TRBD2. The germline V gene encodes CDR1 SNHLY and CDR2 FYNNEI. The CDR3 covers 15 residues. V dropped 4 bases and J dropped 4; count of bases not matched to a gene: 5.

This chain connects TRBV7-8 to TRBJ2-3; D perhaps matches TRBD2 (6 bases). Trimming left V 5 bases short and J 4 bases short, with 19 bases between. The CDR3 consists of 16 residues. Germline V gene data show CDR1 as SGHVS and CDR2 as FQNEAQ. CDR3 region: CASSARASSVADTQYF. The CDR3 nucleotides read TGTGCCAGCAGCGCCCGGGCCTCTAGCGTTGCAGATACGCAGTATTTT.

The genes are TRBV9 and TRBJ2-3, with D perhaps matching TRBD2 (7 bases). Trimming took off 2 bases at V and 3 bases at J, with 19 bases between the two ends. This CDR3 has 17 residues. Germline CDR1 reads SGDLS; CDR2 reads YYNGEE. The CDR3: CASSVSNPGEGTDTQYF. In DNA form, the CDR3 reads TGTGCCAGCAGCGTGTCGAACCCAGGGGAGGGGACAGATACGCAGTATTTT. Together with reference TRBV9 and TRBJ2-3, the CDR3 gives the full variable domain: DSGVTQTPKHLITATGQRVTLRCSPRSGDLSVYWYQQSLDQGLQFLIQYYNGEERAKGNILERFSAQQFPDLHSELNLSSLELGDSALYFCASSVSNPGEGTDTQYFGPGTRLTVL.

This clone has a single count. A junction boundary mismatches the germline segment, possibly from a read error. This chain uses TRBV5-1 with TRBJ2-6, with D maybe TRBD1 (5 bases). The germline gives CDR1 SGHRS, CDR2 YFSETQ. This CDR3 is built from 13 residues. CDR3 bases: TGCGCCAGCAGCTCATCTGGGGCCAACGGCCTGACTTTC. It encodes CASSSSGANGLTF.

This rearrangement joins TRBV11-2 to TRBJ2-2; the match to TRBD2 covers 9 bases. J was trimmed by 2 bases and V by 8 bases; bases with no gene match: 6. Per the germline V gene, CDR1 is SGHAT and CDR2 is FQNNGV. This CDR3 has 15 amino acids. Here the CDR3 reads CASGREGPNTGELFF. The CDR3 DNA follows: TGTGCCAGCGGGCGGGAGGGCCCCAACACCGGGGAGCTGTTTTTT.

The chain combines TRBV2 with TRBJ2-1; D possibly corresponds to TRBD2 (7 bases). Germline V gene data show CDR1 as SNHLY and CDR2 as FYNNEI. Trimming took 4 bases from V and 7 from J, leaving 14 bases between them. The CDR3 is 14 amino acids. The CDR3 bases are TGTGCCAGCAGTGTTCCGGGAGGACAGAATGAGCAGTTCTTC. Translation: CASSVPGGQNEQFF.

The gene calls are TRBV23-1 and TRBJ2-5, with D perhaps matching TRBD2 (6 bases). TRBV23-1 is given ORF status, its function remaining uncertain. The V end lost 7 bases, the J end lost 7 bases, and 19 bases lay between the germline ends. The CDR3 consists of 14 residues. Written as DNA, the CDR3 is TGCGCCAGCATTATGGGTCGGCGGGAAGGGACCCAGTACTTC. It translates to CASIMGRREGTQYF.

The V gene is TRBV9, the J gene TRBJ2-7, with 11 bases matching TRBD2. J gave up 2 bases and V 4 bases, and 2 bases lay outside the gene matches. This CDR3 comprises 14 residues. The germline CDR1 and CDR2 sequences are SGDLS and YYNGEE. CDR3 coding DNA: TGTGCCAGCAGCCGGACTAGCGGGCCCTACGAGCAGTACTTC. Amino acid sequence: CASSRTSGPYEQYF.